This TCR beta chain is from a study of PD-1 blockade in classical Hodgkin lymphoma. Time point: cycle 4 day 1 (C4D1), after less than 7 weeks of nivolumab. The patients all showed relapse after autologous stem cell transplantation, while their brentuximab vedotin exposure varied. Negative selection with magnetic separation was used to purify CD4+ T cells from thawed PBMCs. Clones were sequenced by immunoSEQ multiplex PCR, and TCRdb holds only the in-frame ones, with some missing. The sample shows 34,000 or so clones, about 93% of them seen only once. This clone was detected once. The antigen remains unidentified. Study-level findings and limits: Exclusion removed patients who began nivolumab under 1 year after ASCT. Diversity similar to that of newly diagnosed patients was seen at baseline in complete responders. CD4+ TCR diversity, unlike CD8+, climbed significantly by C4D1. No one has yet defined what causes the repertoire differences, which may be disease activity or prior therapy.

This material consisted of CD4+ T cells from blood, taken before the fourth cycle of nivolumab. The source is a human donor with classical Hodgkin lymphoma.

Here the CDR3 reads CASSFRNTEAFF. CDR3 nucleotides: TGTGCCAGCAGTTTTAGAAACACTGAAGCTTTCTTT. The rearrangement links TRBV28 to TRBJ1-1, with no clear D. V lost 3 bases to trimming and J lost 2 bases, with 4 bases between them. The CDR3 runs to 12 residues. Germline-derived CDR1 and CDR2 are MDHEN and SYDVKM.